Below, 17 T cell receptor beta chains from the same sample are listed, as sequenced in a study of blood T cells in healthy people across ages. It was with a sample-barcoded 5' primer and a J-beta primer mix that a second PCR of about 6 to 12 cycles was run. TCRdb reprocessed the 5' RACE reads with MiXCR, giving one entry per CDR3 protein. The sample has fewer than 900,000 distinct CDR3 sequences, approximately 50% seen once. Sequenced sample: blood. These receptors originate from a woman aged 55-70 years in good health.

The chain has TRBV28 and TRBJ1-4; possibly TRBD1 for D (6 bases). The CDR3 has 16 amino acids. Germline loops: CDR1 MDHEN, CDR2 SYDVKM. The germline V and J ends were trimmed by 3 bases and 16 bases, with 27 bases remaining between them. This CDR3 is CASSLAPSGRGRGAFF. The DNA for the CDR3 is TGTGCCAGCAGTTTGGCCCCCTCCGGCCGGGGGCGTGGGGCGTTTTTT.

The chain links TRBV28 to TRBJ1-5; TRBD1 agrees at 9 bases. The CDR3 runs to 15 residues. Germline V CDR1 and CDR2: MDHEN, SYDVKM. Losses at the gene ends were 6 bases for V and 7 bases for J; bases not matched to a gene: 10. CDR3: CASRTGTGIDQPQHF. The CDR3 nucleotides read TGTGCCAGCAGAACCGGGACAGGGATTGACCAGCCCCAGCATTTT.

The V call is TRBV12-3 or TRBV12-4, the J call TRBJ2-3; either TRBD1 or TRBD2 may supply D (5 bases each). This CDR3 spans 15 amino acids. With 3 bases removed from V and 2 bases from J, the gap between germline ends came to 12 bases. The CDR3 coding sequence is TGTGCCAGCAGTTTGGGAGACAGAATCACAGATACGCAGTATTTT. Translation gives CASSLGDRITDTQYF.

V is TRBV5-1 and J is TRBJ2-1, with no clear D. There are 15 residues in the CDR3. Germline CDR1 reads SGHRS; CDR2 reads YFSETQ. Trimming cost V 0 bases and J 0 bases, with 7 bases left between them. In nucleotides, the CDR3 is TGCGCCAGCAGCTTGGCCAGGAGCTCCTACAATGAGCAGTTCTTC. This sequence encodes CASSLARSSYNEQFF.

This clonotype was observed a handful of times. This sequence joins TRBV7-2 and TRBJ2-1, with a possible D match to TRBD2 (6 bases). The CDR3 sequence is 16 residues long. The ends were cut back, 5 bases at V and 0 bases at J, with 14 bases in the middle. Germline values: CDR1 SGHTA, CDR2 FQGNSA. The CDR3 nucleotides read TGTGCCAGCAGCCCAGGGCAGCGGGTCTCCTACAATGAGCAGTTCTTC. This encodes CASSPGQRVSYNEQFF.

The CDR3: CASSIGFEQYF. The CDR3 bases are TGTGCCAGCTCGATTGGGTTCGAGCAGTACTTC. The V gene is TRBV27, the J gene TRBJ2-7; D remains ambiguous. Germline V gives CDR1 MNHEY, CDR2 SMNVEV (reference sequence). V was cut by 8 bases and J by 6 bases, with 11 bases left in between. The CDR3 length is 11 residues.

This clonotype was picked up a small number of times. The chain uses TRBV5-1 and TRBJ2-7; 10 bases are a match to TRBD2. CDR3 size: 16 residues. Trimming at V came to 0 bases and at J to 2 bases, leaving 5 bases not matched to a gene. From germline, CDR1 is SGHRS and CDR2 YFSETQ. The CDR3 DNA reads TGCGCCAGCAGCTTGGTACCTAGCGGGAGCACCTACGAGCAGTACTTC. This sequence encodes CASSLVPSGSTYEQYF.

This chain uses TRBV10-3 with TRBJ2-7; D possibly corresponds to TRBD1 (6 bases). The germline V gene encodes CDR1 ENHRY and CDR2 SYGVKD. The CDR3 contains 14 residues. The V gene lost 3 bases and the J gene lost 3 bases, with 12 bases spanning the gap. CDR3 sequence (DNA): TGTGCCATCAGTGACCTACAGGGAGTCTACGAGCAGTACTTC. It specifies CAISDLQGVYEQYF.

Comment on this clonotype: One base away lies a much larger clone, so this may be a sequencing read error. The chain carries TRBV12-3 or TRBV12-4 and TRBJ2-3, with D possibly matching TRBD2 (6 bases). The CDR3 is 11 amino acids. CDR3 coding DNA: TGTGCCAGCAGTTCGGGAGATACGGAGTATTTT. Amino acid sequence: CASSSGDTEYF.

This clonotype was picked up a small number of times. The rearrangement links TRBV5-1 to TRBJ2-7; the D gene is possibly TRBD2 (5 bases). The V gene lost 7 bases and the J gene lost 8 bases, with 19 bases spanning the gap. CDR1 and CDR2 (germline): SGHRS, YFSETQ. The CDR3 loop spans 13 amino acids. CDR3 sequence: CASSRTSREKQYF. The CDR3 DNA follows: TGCGCCAGCTCTCGGACGTCGAGGGAAAAGCAGTACTTC.

This chain joins TRBV20-1 and TRBJ2-7, with a tentative D call TRBD1 (6 bases). CDR1 and CDR2 from the germline V gene are DFQATT and SNEGSKA (reference sequence). The CDR3 extends over 14 amino acids. V dropped 7 bases and J dropped 1 base, with 17 bases sitting between them. The CDR3 loop is CSVNRASPSYEQYF. The CDR3 DNA reads TGCAGTGTCAACAGGGCTTCTCCGTCCTACGAGCAGTACTTC.

There are a few counts of this clonotype. The rearrangement uses TRBV29-1 and TRBJ1-2; D gene unclear. V shed 1 base and J shed 0 bases, with 6 bases lying between them. CDR1 SQVTM and CDR2 ANQGSEA come from the germline V gene. This CDR3 spans 13 amino acids. Here the CDR3 DNA reads TGCAGCGTTGAAGCCCAGCCTAACTATGGCTACACCTTC. Its translation is CSVEAQPNYGYTF.

The genes are TRBV3-1 and TRBJ2-3; D may be TRBD2 (5 bases). This CDR3 is built from 14 residues. V was shortened by 6 bases and J by 1 base, with 11 bases between the two germline ends. Germline V gene lookup returns CDR1 LGHDT and CDR2 YNNKEL (reference sequence). In DNA form, the CDR3 reads TGTGCCAGCAGTAGCGAGAGGGGCACAGATACGCAGTATTTT. This gives the protein CASSSERGTDTQYF.

The chain uses TRBV5-1 and TRBJ1-2; D is perhaps TRBD1 (6 bases). This CDR3 spans 16 amino acids. V lost 0 bases, J lost 1 base, and 13 bases lay in between. The germline CDR1 and CDR2 sequences are SGHRS and YFSETQ. Here the CDR3 DNA reads TGCGCCAGCAGCTTGGAGGGACGGGGGCTTAACTATGGCTACACCTTC. Its translation: CASSLEGRGLNYGYTF.

The gene calls are TRBV5-1 and TRBJ1-2; D is possibly TRBD1 (6 bases). CDR1 SGHRS and CDR2 YFSETQ come from the germline V gene. This CDR3 has 14 amino acids. V gave up 1 base and J gave up 2 bases, with 9 bases separating them. DNA of the CDR3: TGCGCCAGCAGCTTGACACAGGGAAACTATGGCTACACCTTC. Residues: CASSLTQGNYGYTF. The whole variable domain, filled in from reference TRBV5-1 and TRBJ1-2, reads KAGVTQTPRYLIKTRGQQVTLSCSPISGHRSVSWYQQTPGQGLQFLFEYFSETQRNKGNFPGRFSGRQFSNSRSEMNVSTLELGDSALYLCASSLTQGNYGYTFGSGTRLTVV.

The chain recombines TRBV9 with TRBJ2-7, with no clear D. The ends were cut back, 0 bases at V and 7 bases at J, with 11 bases in the middle. This CDR3 contains 13 residues. The germline V gene has CDR1 SGDLS and CDR2 YYNGEE. The CDR3 spells CASSVGADGEQYF. The CDR3 nucleotides are TGTGCCAGCAGCGTAGGGGCTGACGGGGAGCAGTACTTC.

This clonotype was detected a few times. The chain couples TRBV28 to TRBJ2-7; TRBD2 aligns across 14 bases. The CDR3 is 17 amino acids. The germline V gene has CDR1 MDHEN and CDR2 SYDVKM. Trimming took 3 bases from V and 3 from J; bases not matched to a gene: 7. CDR3 sequence (DNA): TGTGCCAGCAGTTTCCCCGGGACTAGCGGGAGTTTCTACGAGCAGTACTTC. Protein product: CASSFPGTSGSFYEQYF.